This TCR beta chain appears in the sequencing data of a study of technical replicates of blood from a handful of donors. Germline values: CDR1 SGHDT, CDR2 YYEEEE. Unmatched junction bases numbered 2, after V lost 0 bases and J lost 3 bases. The CDR3 runs 14 residues. Sequencing used immunoSEQ multiplex PCR; TCRdb keeps in-frame clones, though not all of them. Found here are about 74,000 clones, more than 90% of them singletons; the top ten hold 0.35% to 0.45%. Sequencing was performed on T cells isolated from PBMCs. The chain is built from TRBV5-6 and TRBJ2-7; 8 bases are a match to TRBD2. The TCR was taken from a human donor in good health. The CDR3 protein is CASSLAGTSYEQYF. CDR3 DNA sequence: TGTGCCAGCAGCTTGGCGGGGACTAGCTACGAGCAGTACTTC.